This is a list of T cell receptor beta chains from one sample in a study of blood T cell repertoires in COVID-19. The assay was immunoSEQ multiplex PCR, and TCRdb's table has in-frame clones only and misses some. Altogether approximately 170,000 clones are present, 84% being singletons, with the ten largest covering roughly a tenth. Sequences were obtained from peripheral blood. These receptors came from a man in his 70s with active or convalescent COVID-19. CDR3s include the opening cysteine and the closing phenylalanine or tryptophan. The D gene is left open where the match is weak. Clone size is not always given. Where it is, it says once, few, many or a class for expanded clones.

size	V	D	J	DNA	CDR3
-	TRBV18	-	TRBJ2-7	TGTGCCAGCTCACCAGGGGGCATGGCCTACGAGCAGTACTTC	CASSPGGMAYEQYF
-	TRBV30	-	TRBJ1-5	TGTGCATCGTCGGGGGGCGGCAATCAGCCCCAGCATTTT	CASSGGGNQPQHF
-	TRBV4-3	-	TRBJ1-1	TGCGCCAGCAGCCAAGCAGACTTAAACACTGAAGCTTTCTTT	CASSQADLNTEAFF
-	TRBV11-2	TRBD2	TRBJ2-3	TGTGCCAGCAGCTTAGACTTGACTAGCGGGTCTACGCAGTATTTT	CASSLDLTSGSTQYF
-	TRBV20-1	TRBD2	TRBJ2-1	TGCAGTGCTAGCGGGAGGGTAATGTTCTTC	CSASGRVMFF
-	TRBV28	-	TRBJ2-3	TGTGCCAGCAGCCTTGGCCTGGGGGTAGGAGGGACAGATACGCAGTATTTT	CASSLGLGVGGTDTQYF
-	TRBV14	TRBD2	TRBJ2-3	TGTGCCAGCAGCCAAGGGAGACTAGCGGGGGGCTATGGGACAGATACGCAGTATTTT	CASSQGRLAGGYGTDTQYF
-	TRBV25-1	TRBD2	TRBJ2-3	TGTGCCAGCAGCAGGTTAGCGGGGGGCACAGATACGCAGTATTTT	CASSRLAGGTDTQYF
-	TRBV9	TRBD2	TRBJ2-1	TGTGCCAGCAGCGTAACTAGCGGGCACAATGAGCAGTTCTTC	CASSVTSGHNEQFF
-	TRBV9	TRBD2	TRBJ2-1	TGTGCCAGCAGCGAGCCCCGTAGCGGGAGGGCCTTCAGTGAGCAGTTCTTC	CASSEPRSGRAFSEQFF
-	TRBV5-4	-	TRBJ2-2	TGTGCCAGCAGCTCACAGGGTATCGGGGAGCTGTTTTTT	CASSSQGIGELFF
-	TRBV19	-	TRBJ2-7	TGTGCCAGTAGTATCCTGTTCGGGAACTACGAGCAGTACTTC	CASSILFGNYEQYF
-	TRBV7-2	-	TRBJ2-1	TGTGCCAGCAGCTTAACAGGGAATACCTTTCACAATGAGCAGTTCTTC	CASSLTGNTFHNEQFF
-	TRBV5-1	TRBD2	TRBJ2-5	TGCGCCAGCAGCTTTAGCGGGTCAAATAGGGAAGAGACCCAGTACTTC	CASSFSGSNREETQYF
-	TRBV5-1	TRBD2	TRBJ2-5	TGCGCCAGCAGCTTAGGACCCCCTAGCGGGACTGAGACCCAGTACTTC	CASSLGPPSGTETQYF
many	TRBV19	-	TRBJ2-7	TGTGCCAGTAGTAGGGCAGGATCCCTCTACGAGCAGTACTTC	CASSRAGSLYEQYF
-	TRBV2	-	TRBJ1-2	TGTGCCAGCAGGCAGGAATCCGGCTACACCTTC	CASRQESGYTF
-	TRBV7-9	-	TRBJ2-2	TGTGCCAGCAGCTTAGTTGCGGCAGAAAGCGGGGAGCTGTTTTTT	CASSLVAAESGELFF
-	TRBV18	-	TRBJ2-5	TGTGCCAGCTCTCCCACGGTTCAACAAGAGACCCAGTACTTC	CASSPTVQQETQYF
-	TRBV15	TRBD1	TRBJ2-7	TGTGCCGTCAATAGGGACAGGGGATATTGCGAGCAGTACTTC	CAVNRDRGYCEQYF
-	TRBV27	-	TRBJ2-4	TGTGCCAGCAGTCCTCGGGGTCTGATAGCCAAAAACATTCAGTACTTC	CASSPRGLIAKNIQYF
-	TRBV10-2	-	TRBJ1-2	TGCGCCAGCAGTGAGAGGGTCAGGGGTTATGGCTACACCTTC	CASSERVRGYGYTF
few	TRBV7-2	TRBD1	TRBJ1-1	TGTGCCAGCAGGTTAGGGACAGGGGGAACTGAAGCTTTCTTT	CASRLGTGGTEAFF
-	TRBV5-1	-	TRBJ2-7	TGCGCCAGCAGCTTGACCTCAACTAGCAATCCGTACTTC	CASSLTSTSNPYF
once	TRBV24-1	-	TRBJ2-2	TGTGCCACCAGTGATTTGGGGGGGACCGGGGAGCTGTTTTTT	CATSDLGGTGELFF
-	TRBV19	-	TRBJ2-2	TGTGCCAGTAGTAGTCAGGTGAACACCGGGGAGCTGTTTTTT	CASSSQVNTGELFF
-	TRBV10-3	TRBD1	TRBJ1-2	TGTGCCATCAGTGAGTCCCAGACAGGGTTTGGCTACACCTTC	CAISESQTGFGYTF
-	TRBV13	TRBD1	TRBJ1-6	TGTGCCAGCAGCTCCGACAGGGGCTATTCACCCCTCCACTTT	CASSSDRGYSPLHF
-	TRBV10-2	TRBD1	TRBJ1-1	TGCGCCAGCAGGGACGGACAGGGACTGACTGAAGCTTTCTTT	CASRDGQGLTEAFF
-	TRBV18	-	TRBJ2-2	TGTGCCAGCACAAATGCCGGGAGCAAGGCCACCGGGGAGCTGTTTTTT	CASTNAGSKATGELFF
-	TRBV7-2	TRBD1	TRBJ2-2	TGTGCCAGCAGAGACAGGGGAAACGGGGAGCTGTTTTTT	CASRDRGNGELFF
-	TRBV7-9	-	TRBJ2-2	TGTGCCAGCAGCTATTCGGCCGGGGAGCTGTTTTTT	CASSYSAGELFF
-	TRBV6-1	-	TRBJ1-6	TGTGCCAGCAGTGAACCAAGGGAGTGGGGTCGTAATTCACCCCTCCACTTT	CASSEPREWGRNSPLHF
once	TRBV10-3	TRBD1	TRBJ1-5	TGTGCCATCAGCCTCGGACAGGGCAATCAGCCCCAGCATTTT	CAISLGQGNQPQHF
-	TRBV19	-	TRBJ1-4	TGTGCCAGTAATTCGGGTGGGTTGCAGAATGAGGAAAAACTGTTTTTT	CASNSGGLQNEEKLFF
-	TRBV29-1	-	TRBJ2-7	TGCAGCGTTTTCCGGGACACCCCGATGGGGGAGCAGTACTTC	CSVFRDTPMGEQYF
-	TRBV19	TRBD1	TRBJ1-4	TGTGCCAGTAGTACCGACAGGGGATCAACTAATGAAAAACTGTTTTTT	CASSTDRGSTNEKLFF
-	TRBV4-3	TRBD1	TRBJ1-2	TGCGCCAGCAGCCAAGATCACATGGGGACAGGGAAGAATGGCTACACCTTC	CASSQDHMGTGKNGYTF
-	TRBV13	-	TRBJ2-7	TGTGCCAGCAGCCGCGGGATCTCCTACGAGCAGTACTTC	CASSRGISYEQYF
-	TRBV18	-	TRBJ2-7	TGTGCCAGCTCACCGCAGAGGGTAGACGAGCAGTACTTC	CASSPQRVDEQYF
-	TRBV6-5	TRBD1	TRBJ1-1	TGTGCCAGCAAGGACAGGGGCCTGAGCACTGAAGCTTTCTTT	CASKDRGLSTEAFF
-	TRBV5-1	TRBD1	TRBJ1-4	TGCGCCAGCAGTTCCGGACAGGATGCAACTAATGAAAAACTGTTTTTT	CASSSGQDATNEKLFF
-	TRBV11-2	-	TRBJ1-4	TGTGCCAGCAGCTGGCGGGGGTCGGATGAAAAACTGTTTTTT	CASSWRGSDEKLFF
few	TRBV11-2	-	TRBJ2-7	TGTGCCAGCAGCCGGCCCCCGGGGTCCGAGCAGTACTTC	CASSRPPGSEQYF
-	TRBV2	TRBD1	TRBJ1-2	TGTGCCAGCAGTGAAGGGCAGGGGGCTTTTGGCTACACCTTC	CASSEGQGAFGYTF
-	TRBV6-1	TRBD1	TRBJ1-1	TGTGCCAGCAGTGAAAGGGGGACAGCTAACACTGAAGCTTTCTTT	CASSERGTANTEAFF
-	TRBV19	TRBD1	TRBJ1-1	TGTGCCAGTAGTGGGACAGCTCCGTGGTATGAAGCTTTCTTT	CASSGTAPWYEAFF
-	TRBV30	-	TRBJ2-5	TGTGCCTGGAGTCGACAGGCCCAAGAGACCCAGTACTTC	CAWSRQAQETQYF
-	TRBV5-1	TRBD1	TRBJ2-5	TGCGCCAGCAGCTCCCAGACAGGGGGGTCGGAGACCCAGTACTTC	CASSSQTGGSETQYF
-	TRBV18	-	TRBJ1-5	TGTGCCAGCCATGGAGGACGTGATGGTCAGCCCCAGCATTTT	CASHGGRDGQPQHF
few	TRBV19	-	TRBJ1-5	TGTGCCAGTAGTAAAACAGGGAGAAGCAATCAGCCCCAGCATTTT	CASSKTGRSNQPQHF
once	TRBV28	-	TRBJ1-3	TGTGCCAGCATGGCTTACTCTGGAAACACCATATATTTT	CASMAYSGNTIYF
-	TRBV5-1	TRBD1	TRBJ2-5	TGCGCCAGCAGCGGGGACAGGGGTCAAGAGACCCAGTACTTC	CASSGDRGQETQYF
-	TRBV9	-	TRBJ2-5	TGTGCCAGCAGCGTAGCTGCAGGGGCGGGAGAGACCCAGTACTTC	CASSVAAGAGETQYF
-	TRBV28	-	TRBJ1-1	TGTGCCAGCAGAACTGATTACGATGAAGCTTTCTTT	CASRTDYDEAFF
-	TRBV15	-	TRBJ2-5	TGTGCCACCAGCAGAGTCGGGCAGGGAACTCACCAAGAGACCCAGTACTTC	CATSRVGQGTHQETQYF